Following are 5 T cell receptor beta chains from one sample sequenced in a study of T cell responses to AZD1222 COVID-19 vaccine. Sequenced by immunoSEQ multiplex PCR; TCRdb stores in-frame clones only, minus some. The sample lists 150,000 or so clones, just over 90% occurring once. The sequencing used peripheral blood, collected 28 days after the second AZD1222 dose. Receptor source: an adult who received the AZD1222 COVID-19 vaccine.

CDR3 sequence reads: CASSPGTAYGYTF. The CDR3 DNA is TGCGCCAGCAGTCCCGGGACAGCCTATGGCTACACCTTC. This chain uses TRBV10-1 with TRBJ1-2; 7 bases agree with TRBD1. In germline, CDR1 is WNHNN, CDR2 SYGVQD (reference sequence). The CDR3 contains 13 residues. The trim removed 5 bases at V and 4 bases at J, leaving 4 bases unmatched.

V and J are TRBV28 and TRBJ1-1, with D maybe TRBD1 (6 bases). The V end lost 6 bases, the J end lost 8 bases, and 16 bases lay between the germline ends. This CDR3 contains 13 residues. Germline assignment: CDR1 MDHEN and CDR2 SYDVKM. The CDR3 spells CASRGTGLQEAFF. The CDR3, as DNA: TGTGCCAGCAGGGGAACAGGGTTGCAGGAAGCTTTCTTT.

V is TRBV25-1 and J is TRBJ1-2; TRBD1 matches at 7 bases. Per germline, CDR1 MGHDK and CDR2 SYGVNS. The CDR3 is 17 amino acids. J was trimmed by 1 base and V by 6 bases; bases with no gene match: 14. In nucleotides, the CDR3 is TGTGCCAGCAGCCCTGGGGGGGGACAGTCCCTTAACTATGGCTACACCTTC. It translates to CASSPGGGQSLNYGYTF.

This clone showed up just once. CDR3 bases: TGTGCCAGCAGCTTAAGCGCCTCAGGGAAGATGGAAGGAAACACCATATATTTT. This codes for CASSLSASGKMEGNTIYF. J is TRBJ1-3 and V is TRBV7-9; possible D gene TRBD1, 5 bases. This CDR3 is built from 18 residues. CDR1 and CDR2 from the germline V gene are SEHNR and FQNEAQ (reference sequence). The germline V and J ends were trimmed by 2 bases and 4 bases, with 21 bases remaining between them. Complete variable domain (other parts from reference TRBV7-9 and TRBJ1-3): DTGVSQNPRHKITKRGQNVTFRCDPISEHNRLYWYRQTLGQGPEFLTYFQNEAQLEKSRLLSDRFSAERPKGSFSTLEIQRTEQGDSAMYLCASSLSASGKMEGNTIYFGEGSWLTVV.

The chain couples TRBV5-4 to TRBJ2-7, with 7 bases aligning to TRBD1. The CDR3 contains 16 residues. V shed 4 bases, J shed 3 bases, and the junction held 13 bases outside the gene matches. Per germline, CDR1 SGHNT and CDR2 YYREEE (reference sequence). The CDR3: CASSLGQPSSVYEQYF. CDR3 nucleotides: TGTGCCAGCAGCCTGGGACAGCCCTCTTCGGTCTACGAGCAGTACTTC.